This TCR beta chain was obtained from a study of radiotherapy plus CTLA-4 blockade in lung cancer. Here immunoSEQ multiplex PCR was the method, and the copy in TCRdb shows in-frame clones only, minus some. Of 45,000 to 55,000 clones in the sample, approximately 76% were seen once. CDR1 is SGHRS and CDR2 is YFSETQ in the germline V gene. V lost 0 bases and J lost 2, with 11 bases in between. The CDR3 covers 15 residues. This receptor was identified in a human donor with non-small cell lung cancer who had stable disease on radiotherapy plus ipilimumab. The J gene is TRBJ1-1, the V gene TRBV5-1; D remains ambiguous. Sample: peripheral blood, taken from a patient treated with radiotherapy plus ipilimumab. The CDR3 sequence is CASSLDVPENTEAFF. For the CDR3, the DNA is TGCGCCAGCAGCTTGGACGTACCGGAAAACACTGAAGCTTTCTTT.